Below, 22 T cell receptor beta chains from the same sample are listed, as sequenced in a study of graft-versus-host responses after intestinal transplantation (dated by TCRdb to the early 2020s). Receptor amplification or capture employed the immunoSEQ multiplex PCR assay. TCRdb took this table from immuneACCESS and kept in-frame rearrangements with V and J called. Such tables lack part of the clones; where checked against another copy, unresolved V genes explain under half of the gap, and the rest is unexplained. The sample contains 90,000 to 120,000 clones, more than 85% of them found a single time. The top ten clones comprise approximately 0.97% of the sample. These receptors have no identified antigens. The intended sense of this specimen's time point label: cells obtained before transplantation from donor or recipient. This specimen was unstimulated CD4+ T cells sorted from spleen or lymph node cells, taken before intestinal transplant. These receptors were collected from a human donor who received an intestinal transplant.

The chain uses TRBV27 and TRBJ2-1, with 12 bases lining up with TRBD2. This CDR3 is built from 17 residues. V shed 5 bases and J 4 bases; nucleotides not matched to a gene: 9. CDR1 MNHEY and CDR2 SMNVEV come from the germline V gene (reference sequence). CDR3 nucleotides: TGTGCCAGCAGTCCCAGGGCTAGCGGGGGGGATTACAATGAGCAGTTCTTC. Its translation is CASSPRASGGDYNEQFF.

This clone was observed a single time. V and J are TRBV28 and TRBJ2-3; D is undetermined. This CDR3 contains 16 residues. Germline lookup yields CDR1 MDHEN and CDR2 SYDVKM. Trimming stripped 6 bases from V and 0 bases from J, with 16 bases between. In nucleotides, the CDR3 is TGTGCCAGCAGCTCCTGGGCGGCTGCTAGCACAGATACGCAGTATTTT. This gives the protein CASSSWAAASTDTQYF.

The chain is built from TRBV7-9 and TRBJ1-2; no firm D call. V gave up 1 base and J gave up 2 bases, with 8 bases separating them. This CDR3 region has 14 residues. Germline V lookup: CDR1 SEHNR, CDR2 FQNEAQ (reference sequence). CDR3 nucleotides: TGTGCCAGCAGCTTAGTTGGCGTGAACTATGGCTACACCTTC. Translation: CASSLVGVNYGYTF.

The genes are TRBV10-1 and TRBJ2-1; 10 bases line up with TRBD2. The CDR3 has 16 amino acids. Germline trimming cut 0 bases from V and 6 bases from J; bases unmatched to any gene: 5. From germline, CDR1 is WNHNN and CDR2 SYGVQD (reference sequence). The CDR3 region is CASSESSGRPVNEQFF. The DNA for the CDR3 is TGCGCCAGCAGTGAGTCTAGCGGGAGGCCCGTCAATGAGCAGTTCTTC.

This chain joins TRBV19 and TRBJ2-1; D may be TRBD2 (6 bases). The CDR3 extends over 21 amino acids. The ends were cut back, 3 bases at V and 2 bases at J, with 29 bases in the middle. Germline CDR1 is LNHDA and CDR2 is SQIVND (reference sequence). CDR3: CASSIIKVVGSSLGAYNEQFF. DNA for the CDR3: TGTGCCAGTAGTATTATCAAGGTGGTCGGGAGTAGCCTCGGGGCCTACAATGAGCAGTTCTTC.

V gene TRBV7-9 combines with J gene TRBJ2-7, with 10 bases matching TRBD1. V gave up 4 bases and J gave up 5 bases; unmatched junction bases: 14. The CDR3 covers 17 residues. CDR1 is SEHNR, CDR2 FQNEAQ, per germline (reference sequence). CDR3 in DNA: TGTGCCAGCAGCTCCTACACAGAAAGACAGGGGGCTAACGAGCAGTACTTC. Translated, it gives CASSSYTERQGANEQYF.

This clone has just a few counts. This rearrangement joins TRBV6-5 to TRBJ1-1, with 7 bases matching TRBD1. The length of the CDR3 is 15 residues. CDR1 is MNHEY and CDR2 is SVGAGI in the germline V gene. V dropped 6 bases and J dropped 4; count of bases not matched to a gene: 11. CDR3 sequence: CASSPRQGEFTEAFF. The CDR3 region has the DNA TGTGCCAGCAGCCCCAGACAGGGTGAATTCACTGAAGCTTTCTTT.

The chain joins TRBV18 to TRBJ2-6; D may match TRBD1 or TRBD2 (5 bases each). The CDR3 runs 18 residues. V was cut by 2 bases and J by 2 bases, with 16 bases left in between. Germline CDR1 KGHSH, CDR2 LQKENI. This chain's CDR3 is CASSPVGPVGAGANVLTF. In DNA form, the CDR3 reads TGTGCCAGCTCACCAGTTGGGCCAGTGGGGGCTGGGGCCAACGTCCTGACTTTC.

The gene calls are TRBV4-3 and TRBJ2-5, with a possible D match to TRBD2 (5 bases). The DNA end is more similar to TRBJ2-7, so the J call may be wrong. The CDR3 is made up of 14 amino acids. CDR1 LGHNA and CDR2 YSLEER come from the germline V gene. In DNA form, the CDR3 reads TGCGCCAGCAGCCTAGAGGGAAGCTCCTACGAGCAGTACTTC. Protein: CASSLEGSSYEQYF.

V and J are TRBV5-1 and TRBJ2-1; D might be TRBD2 (5 bases). The germline V gene has CDR1 SGHRS and CDR2 YFSETQ. CDR3 size: 16 residues. V was shortened by 1 base and J by 0 bases, with 11 bases between the two germline ends. The CDR3 spells CASSLLRGSSYNEQFF. The CDR3 coding sequence is TGCGCCAGCAGCTTGCTACGGGGTAGCTCCTACAATGAGCAGTTCTTC.

The rearrangement joins TRBV5-1 to TRBJ2-3; possibly TRBD2 for D (6 bases). CDR1 SGHRS and CDR2 YFSETQ come from the germline V gene. CDR3 length: 14 amino acids. V lost 2 bases and J lost 2, with 9 bases in between. CDR3 bases: TGCGCCAGCAGCTTTGGGGGGACCACAGATACGCAGTATTTT. Translation: CASSFGGTTDTQYF.

The chain joins TRBV5-1 to TRBJ2-7, with D perhaps TRBD1 (5 bases). CDR1 and CDR2 from the germline V gene are SGHRS and YFSETQ. The CDR3 covers 14 residues. V was shortened by 2 bases and J by 0 bases, with 9 bases between the two germline ends. CDR3 amino acids: CASSLQASSYEQYF. DNA for the CDR3: TGCGCCAGCAGCTTACAGGCGAGCTCCTACGAGCAGTACTTC.

CDR3 residues: CASRPGQGARGTEAFF. CDR3 nucleotide sequence: TGTGCCAGTAGGCCGGGACAGGGGGCGCGGGGGACTGAAGCTTTCTTT. The rearrangement joins TRBV19 to TRBJ1-1; 12 bases fit TRBD1. Per the germline V gene, CDR1 is LNHDA and CDR2 is SQIVND (reference sequence). The V segment lost 6 bases and the J segment 5 bases; nucleotides outside the gene matches: 10. The CDR3 extends over 16 amino acids.

The chain recombines TRBV18 with TRBJ2-1, with 10 positions matching TRBD2. V lost 6 bases and J lost 4; bases outside the gene matches: 6. CDR1 and CDR2 (germline): KGHSH, LQKENI. The CDR3 is 15 amino acids. The CDR3 nucleotides are TGTGCCAGCTCCCCCGGGACTAGCGTTTACAATGAGCAGTTCTTC. Translation: CASSPGTSVYNEQFF.

This chain joins TRBV11-2 and TRBJ1-6; TRBD1 might be the D (5 bases). The CDR3 consists of 15 residues. The V gene's germline CDR1 is SGHAT and CDR2 FQNNGV. V was clipped by 1 base and J by 6 bases, with 10 bases between them. The CDR3 reads CASSLGGAANSPLHF. For the CDR3, the DNA is TGTGCCAGCAGCTTAGGAGGGGCAGCTAATTCACCCCTCCACTTT.

The chain carries TRBV28 and TRBJ1-2; maybe TRBD1 (5 bases). Germline CDR1 reads MDHEN; CDR2 reads SYDVKM. CDR3 size: 12 residues. The ends were cut back, 2 bases at V and 8 bases at J, with 9 bases in the middle. The CDR3 bases are TGTGCCAGCAGTTTACCCCGACAGGGCTACACCTTC. Its translation: CASSLPRQGYTF.

The chain recombines TRBV6-1 with TRBJ2-7; D unresolved. Germline CDR1 MNHNS, CDR2 SASEGT. The CDR3 consists of 13 residues. Between the trimmed V and J ends, which lost 7 bases and 4 bases, there was a span of 14 bases. The CDR3 reads CASKLQLQYEQYF. The CDR3 DNA sequence: TGTGCCAGCAAGCTACAACTACAGTACGAGCAGTACTTC.

The chain couples TRBV5-1 to TRBJ2-6; D remains unclear. V was clipped by 2 bases and J by 2 bases, with 5 bases between them. The CDR3 runs 14 residues. Germline assignment: CDR1 SGHRS and CDR2 YFSETQ. CDR3 DNA sequence: TGCGCCAGCAGCTTAGATCCTGGGGCCAACGTCCTGACTTTC. It is translated as CASSLDPGANVLTF.

Details on this clone: Different DNA sequences within this sample yield the same CDR3. The rearrangement joins TRBV6-5 to TRBJ1-2, with unresolved D. Germline lookup yields CDR1 MNHEY and CDR2 SVGAGI. The CDR3 runs 13 residues. Trimming took off 0 bases at V and 2 bases at J, with 4 bases between the two ends. DNA of the CDR3: TGTGCCAGCAGTTACTCGACAAACTATGGCTACACCTTC. It translates to CASSYSTNYGYTF.

The chain has TRBV28 and TRBJ1-1; 12 positions agree with TRBD1. With V trimmed by 6 bases and J by 4 bases, 9 bases remained unmatched. Germline lookup yields CDR1 MDHEN and CDR2 SYDVKM. CDR3 length: 16 residues. As DNA, the CDR3 is TGTGCCAGCAGCCTGGGGGGACAGGGGGCAAGCACTGAAGCTTTCTTT. Translated, it gives CASSLGGQGASTEAFF. Filled out from reference TRBV28 and TRBJ1-1, the complete variable domain reads DVKVTQSSRYLVKRTGEKVFLECVQDMDHENMFWYRQDPGLGLRLIYFSYDVKMKEKGDIPEGYSVSREKKERFSLILESASTNQTSMYLCASSLGGQGASTEAFFGQGTRLTVV.

The V gene is TRBV7-9, the J gene TRBJ2-2, with D unresolved. Germline values: CDR1 SEHNR, CDR2 FQNEAQ (reference sequence). With 5 bases removed from V and 8 bases from J, the gap between germline ends came to 6 bases. CDR3 length: 11 residues. The CDR3 is CASSLLGELFF. CDR3 nucleotide sequence: TGTGCCAGCAGCCTCCTTGGGGAGCTGTTTTTT.

The sample holds one count of this clone. This chain links TRBV30 with TRBJ2-2; D may be TRBD2 (6 bases). Trimming took 0 bases from V and 5 from J, leaving 10 bases between them. Germline CDR1 is GTSNPN and CDR2 is SVGIG (reference sequence). The CDR3 contains 14 residues. This CDR3 reads CAWSVRGFTGELFF. CDR3 nucleotides: TGTGCCTGGAGTGTTCGGGGGTTTACCGGGGAGCTGTTTTTT.